These T cell receptor beta chains were read from a single sample in a study of beta chain features in type 1 diabetes. Generated by immunoSEQ multiplex PCR, the TCRdb table keeps only in-frame clones and is missing some. Of around 340,000 clones in the sample, about 20% were seen once. The sample taken for sequencing was naive CD4+ T cells from blood. These receptor sequences come from a young woman in good health. Both conserved end residues are part of each CDR3. Each record gives: clone size, J gene, V gene, D gene, CDR3 protein, CDR3 DNA. D genes are given only for firm matches. Only part of the rows carry a size: once, few, many, or a class if the clone is expanded.

size: few
J: TRBJ2-2
V: TRBV30
D: TRBD2
CDR3: CAWRRGYTGELFF
DNA: TGTGCCTGGAGGCGGGGGTACACCGGGGAGCTGTTTTTT

size: -
J: TRBJ1-5
V: TRBV6-1
D: TRBD1
CDR3: CATVTFDRGHQPQHF
DNA: TGTGCCACCGTCACCTTCGACAGGGGACATCAGCCCCAGCATTTT

size: -
J: TRBJ2-5
V: TRBV30
D: -
CDR3: CAWSRTVPMGEQYF
DNA: TGTGCCTGGAGTCGGACAGTCCCAATGGGAGAGCAGTACTTC

size: few
J: TRBJ2-4
V: TRBV7-8
D: -
CDR3: CASSLSLTNAKNIQYF
DNA: TGTGCCAGCAGCTTATCCCTTACAAACGCCAAAAACATTCAGTACTTC

size: -
J: TRBJ1-5
V: TRBV30
D: -
CDR3: CAWTSGGNQPQHF
DNA: TGTGCCTGGACCTCAGGGGGCAATCAGCCCCAGCATTTT

size: -
J: TRBJ1-1
V: TRBV29-1
D: -
CDR3: CSVDQVGNTEAFF
DNA: TGCAGCGTTGACCAGGTCGGTAACACTGAAGCTTTCTTT

size: -
J: TRBJ2-5
V: TRBV11-2
D: -
CDR3: CASSPRGPLPSETQYF
DNA: TGTGCCAGCAGCCCGCGGGGGCCCCTCCCTTCGGAGACCCAGTACTTC

size: few
J: TRBJ2-7
V: TRBV19
D: TRBD1
CDR3: CASSLSGTGSYEQYF
DNA: TGTGCCAGTAGCCTATCCGGGACAGGGAGCTACGAGCAGTACTTC

size: -
J: TRBJ2-2
V: TRBV29-1
D: -
CDR3: CSVARAGRSTGELFF
DNA: TGCAGCGTGGCCCGTGCGGGGCGGAGCACCGGGGAGCTGTTTTTT

size: few
J: TRBJ1-2
V: TRBV9
D: -
CDR3: CASSLSSGGIYGYTF
DNA: TGTGCCAGCAGCTTGAGTAGCGGGGGGATCTATGGCTACACCTTC